This T cell receptor (beta chain) came from a study of T cell repertoires in cytomegalovirus infection. TCRdb re-called the reads through MiXCR, storing one row per CDR3 protein. The sample lists roughly 230,000 distinct CDR3 sequences, about 12% occurring once. The germline gives CDR1 LNHDA, CDR2 SQIVND (reference sequence). V was pared by 1 base and J by 5 bases, with 8 bases between. The CDR3 totals 13 residues. This clonotype was observed at least ten times. V usage is TRBV19 and J usage is TRBJ2-5; D unresolved. The receptor comes from a human donor in good health (CMV status not recorded). Some clones in this sample may be carry-over from other donors' samples. Material for sequencing was PBMCs. CDR3 DNA sequence: TGTGCCAGTAGTATAGGTGGTTACGAGACCCAGTACTTC. It codes for CASSIGGYETQYF.